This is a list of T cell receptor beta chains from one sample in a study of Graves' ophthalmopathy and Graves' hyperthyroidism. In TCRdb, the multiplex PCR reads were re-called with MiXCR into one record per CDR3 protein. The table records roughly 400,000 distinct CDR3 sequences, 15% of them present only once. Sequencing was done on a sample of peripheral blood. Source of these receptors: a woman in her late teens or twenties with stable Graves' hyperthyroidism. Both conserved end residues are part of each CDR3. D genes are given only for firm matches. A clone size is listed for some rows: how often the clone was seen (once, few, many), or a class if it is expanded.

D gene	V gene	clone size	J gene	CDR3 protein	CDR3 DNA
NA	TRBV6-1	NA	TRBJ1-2	CASYDFNYGYTF	TGTGCCAGCTACGACTTTAACTATGGCTACACCTTC
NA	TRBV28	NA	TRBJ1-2	CASTPRGSYGYTF	TGTGCCAGCACCCCCCGCGGGAGCTATGGCTACACCTTC
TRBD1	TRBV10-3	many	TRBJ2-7	CAISESLFPGGQGREQYF	TGTGCCATCAGTGAGTCGCTATTTCCTGGGGGACAGGGGCGCGAGCAGTACTTC
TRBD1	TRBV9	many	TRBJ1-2	CASSVQGEFDGYTF	TGTGCCAGCAGCGTACAGGGGGAGTTTGACGGCTACACCTTC
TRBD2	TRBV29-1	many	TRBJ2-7	CSVGTSGVTYEQYF	TGCAGCGTGGGGACTAGCGGGGTTACCTACGAGCAGTACTTC
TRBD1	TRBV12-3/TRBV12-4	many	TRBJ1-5	CASSLSRGHPNQPQHF	TGTGCCAGCAGTTTAAGCAGGGGGCATCCCAATCAGCCCCAGCATTTT
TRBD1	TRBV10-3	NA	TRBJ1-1	CAISEVAGGTEAFF	TGTGCCATCAGTGAAGTTGCAGGGGGCACTGAAGCTTTCTTT
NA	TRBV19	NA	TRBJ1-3	CASSINPANSGNTIYF	TGTGCCAGTAGTATAAATCCGGCGAACTCTGGAAACACCATATATTTT
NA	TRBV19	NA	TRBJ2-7	CASTPLKRCSYEQYF	TGTGCCAGTACCCCCCTGAAGAGGTGCTCCTACGAGCAGTACTTC
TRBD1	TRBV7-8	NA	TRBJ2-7	CASSSRGQTLWEQYF	TGTGCCAGCAGCTCCCGGGGACAGACCCTTTGGGAGCAGTACTTC